This T cell receptor beta chain was sequenced for a study of T cell repertoires in cytomegalovirus infection. Study information: Shared public TCR beta signatures pointed to both CMV infection and a matching HLA type. Study observations and caveats: Predominance within the ex vivo response was attributable to HLA-C-restricted CMV-specific TCR beta clonotypes.

This CDR3 has 12 residues. Trimming pared 1 base from V and 9 bases from J, leaving 9 bases between. This clonotype was counted ten times or more. What it recognizes is unknown. TCRdb analysed the reads with MiXCR anew, one entry per CDR3 protein. This table has tens of thousands of distinct CDR3 sequences, 4% appearing once. Sequences were obtained from PBMCs. This chain joins TRBV12-3 or TRBV12-4 and TRBJ1-2, with unresolved D. The receptor was derived from a human donor in good health (CMV status not recorded). Some clones in this sample may be carry-over from other donors' samples. CDR3 DNA: TGTGCCAGCAGTTTAGACAACATAAGCTACACCTTC. Translation gives CASSLDNISYTF.